The following is a T cell receptor (beta chain) sequence with its context. The use of a sample-barcoded 5' primer and a J-beta primer mix characterized a second PCR of about 7 to 12 cycles. TCRdb recomputed calls from the 5' RACE reads with MiXCR, one row per CDR3 protein. The data show hundreds of thousands of distinct CDR3 sequences, under 65% seen once. This entry belongs to a study of blood T cells in healthy people across ages. This CDR3 comprises 15 residues. Looked up from germline, CDR1 is MNHEY and CDR2 is SMNVEV (reference sequence). V trimming: 5 bases; J trimming: 3 bases; junction bases outside the gene matches: 6.

This TCR derives from a man aged 55 to 69 in good health. Sequencing was carried out using blood. V usage is TRBV27 and J usage is TRBJ2-5, with TRBD2 matching over 10 bases. The CDR3 spells CASSPLAGEEETQYF. CDR3 sequence (DNA): TGTGCCAGCAGTCCGCTAGCGGGGGAGGAAGAGACCCAGTACTTC.